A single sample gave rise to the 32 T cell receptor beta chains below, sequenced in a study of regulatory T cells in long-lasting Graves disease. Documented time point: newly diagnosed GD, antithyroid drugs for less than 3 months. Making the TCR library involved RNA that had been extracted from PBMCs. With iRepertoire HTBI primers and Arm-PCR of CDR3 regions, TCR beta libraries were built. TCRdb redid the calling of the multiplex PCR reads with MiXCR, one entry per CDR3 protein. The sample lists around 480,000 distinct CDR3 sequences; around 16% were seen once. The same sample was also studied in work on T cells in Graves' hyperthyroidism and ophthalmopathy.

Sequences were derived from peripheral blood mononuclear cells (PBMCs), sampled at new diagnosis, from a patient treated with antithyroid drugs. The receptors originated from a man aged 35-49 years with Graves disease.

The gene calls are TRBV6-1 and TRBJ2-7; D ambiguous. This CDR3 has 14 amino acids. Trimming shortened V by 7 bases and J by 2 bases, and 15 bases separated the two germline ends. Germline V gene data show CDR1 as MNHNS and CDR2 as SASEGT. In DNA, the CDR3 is TGTGCCAGCACTTTCATCGGCGGCCCCTACGAGCAGTACTTC. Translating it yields CASTFIGGPYEQYF.

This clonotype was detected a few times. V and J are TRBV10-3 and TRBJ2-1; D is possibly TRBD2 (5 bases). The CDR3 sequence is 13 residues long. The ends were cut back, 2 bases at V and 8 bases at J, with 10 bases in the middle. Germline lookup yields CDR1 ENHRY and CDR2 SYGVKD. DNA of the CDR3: TGTGCCATCAGTGAGGCCAACGGGGATGAGCAGTTCTTC. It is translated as CAISEANGDEQFF.

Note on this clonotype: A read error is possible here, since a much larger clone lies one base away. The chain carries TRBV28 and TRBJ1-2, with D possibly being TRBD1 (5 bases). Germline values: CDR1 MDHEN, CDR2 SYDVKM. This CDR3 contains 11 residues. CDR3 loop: CAGRAIGGYTF. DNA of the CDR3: TGTGCCGGCAGGGCAATCGGTGGCTACACCTTC.

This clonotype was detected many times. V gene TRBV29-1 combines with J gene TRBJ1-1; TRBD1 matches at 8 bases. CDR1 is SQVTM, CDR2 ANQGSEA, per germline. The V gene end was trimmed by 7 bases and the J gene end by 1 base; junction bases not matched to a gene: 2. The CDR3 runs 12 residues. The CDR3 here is CSAGQENTEAFF. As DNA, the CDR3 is TGCAGCGCGGGACAGGAGAACACTGAAGCTTTCTTT.

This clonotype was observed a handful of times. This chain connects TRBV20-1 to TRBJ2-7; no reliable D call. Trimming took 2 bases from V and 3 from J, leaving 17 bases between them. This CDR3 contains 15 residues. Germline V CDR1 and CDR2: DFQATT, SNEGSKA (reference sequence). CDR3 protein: CSARTEHRPIYEQYF. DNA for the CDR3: TGCAGTGCTAGAACCGAACATCGACCTATCTACGAGCAGTACTTC.

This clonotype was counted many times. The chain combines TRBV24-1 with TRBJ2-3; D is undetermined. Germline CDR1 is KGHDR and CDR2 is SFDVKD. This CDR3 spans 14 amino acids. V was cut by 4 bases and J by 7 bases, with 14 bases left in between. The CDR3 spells CATSDPLTGYTQYF. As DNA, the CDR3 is TGTGCCACCAGTGACCCCCTGACTGGGTATACGCAGTATTTT.

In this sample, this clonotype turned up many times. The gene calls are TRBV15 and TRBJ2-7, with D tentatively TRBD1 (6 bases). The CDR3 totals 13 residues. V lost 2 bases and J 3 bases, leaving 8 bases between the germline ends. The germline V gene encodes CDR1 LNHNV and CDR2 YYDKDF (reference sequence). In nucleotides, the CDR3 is TGTGCCACCAGCAGAACACAGGGCTACGAGCAGTACTTC. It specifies CATSRTQGYEQYF.

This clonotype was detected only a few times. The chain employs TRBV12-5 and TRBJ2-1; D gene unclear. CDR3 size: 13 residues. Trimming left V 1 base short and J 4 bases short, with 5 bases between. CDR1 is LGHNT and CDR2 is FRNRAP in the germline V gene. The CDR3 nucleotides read TGTGCTAGTGGTTTGGGCCATTACAATGAGCAGTTCTTC. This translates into CASGLGHYNEQFF.

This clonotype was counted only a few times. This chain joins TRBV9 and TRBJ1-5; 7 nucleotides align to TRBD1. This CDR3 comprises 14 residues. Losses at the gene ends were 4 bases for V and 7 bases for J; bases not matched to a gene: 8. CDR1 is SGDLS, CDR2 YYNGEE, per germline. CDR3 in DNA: TGTGCCAGCAGCCGCGACAGGGAATCGCAGCCCCAGCATTTT. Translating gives CASSRDRESQPQHF. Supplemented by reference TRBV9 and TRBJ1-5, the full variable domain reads DSGVTQTPKHLITATGQRVTLRCSPRSGDLSVYWYQQSLDQGLQFLIQYYNGEERAKGNILERFSAQQFPDLHSELNLSSLELGDSALYFCASSRDRESQPQHFGDGTRLSIL.

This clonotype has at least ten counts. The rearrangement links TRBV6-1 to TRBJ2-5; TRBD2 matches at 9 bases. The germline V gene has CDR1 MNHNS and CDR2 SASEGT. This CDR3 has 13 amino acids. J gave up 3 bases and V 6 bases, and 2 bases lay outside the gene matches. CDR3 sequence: CASRRLAEETQYF. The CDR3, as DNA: TGTGCCAGCAGGCGACTAGCGGAAGAGACCCAGTACTTC.

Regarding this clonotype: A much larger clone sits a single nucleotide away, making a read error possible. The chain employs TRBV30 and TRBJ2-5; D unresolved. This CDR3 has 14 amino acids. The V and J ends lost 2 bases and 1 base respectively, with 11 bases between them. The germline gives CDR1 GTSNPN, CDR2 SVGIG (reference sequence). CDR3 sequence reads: CAWSPLGAQETQYF. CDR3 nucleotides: TGTGCCTGGAGTCCCCTCGGCGCCCAAGAGACCCAGTACTTC. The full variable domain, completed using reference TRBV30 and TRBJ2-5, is SQTIHQWPATLVQPVGSPLSLECTVEGTSNPNLYWYRQAAGRGLQLLFYSVGIGQISSEVPQNLSASRPQDRQFILSSKKLLLSDSGFYLCAWSPLGAQETQYFGPGTRLLVL.

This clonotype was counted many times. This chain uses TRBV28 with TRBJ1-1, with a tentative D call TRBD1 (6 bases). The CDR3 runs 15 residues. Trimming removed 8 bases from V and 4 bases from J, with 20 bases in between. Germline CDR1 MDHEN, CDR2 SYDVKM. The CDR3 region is CASGGPPGPSTEAFF. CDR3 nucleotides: TGTGCCAGCGGGGGGCCGCCGGGGCCGAGCACTGAAGCTTTCTTT.

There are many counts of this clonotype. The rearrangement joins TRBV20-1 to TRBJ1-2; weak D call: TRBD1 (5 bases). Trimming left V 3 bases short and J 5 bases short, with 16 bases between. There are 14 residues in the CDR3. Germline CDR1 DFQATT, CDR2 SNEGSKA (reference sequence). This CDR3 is CSARVHEGLYGYTF. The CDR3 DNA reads TGCAGTGCTAGGGTACATGAGGGGCTTTATGGCTACACCTTC.

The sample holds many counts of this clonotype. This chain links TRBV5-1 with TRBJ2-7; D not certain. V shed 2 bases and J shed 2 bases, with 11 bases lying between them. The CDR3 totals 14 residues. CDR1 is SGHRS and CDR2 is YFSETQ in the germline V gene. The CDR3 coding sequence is TGCGCCAGCAGCTTTCGCAATACGCCCTACGAGCAGTACTTC. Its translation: CASSFRNTPYEQYF.

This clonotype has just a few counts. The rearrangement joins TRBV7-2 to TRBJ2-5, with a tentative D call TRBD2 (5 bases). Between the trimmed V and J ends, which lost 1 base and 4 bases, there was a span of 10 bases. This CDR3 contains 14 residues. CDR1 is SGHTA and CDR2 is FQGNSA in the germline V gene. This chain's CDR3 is CASSLGSSRETQYF. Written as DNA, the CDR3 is TGTGCCAGCAGCTTAGGTTCTAGCCGAGAGACCCAGTACTTC.

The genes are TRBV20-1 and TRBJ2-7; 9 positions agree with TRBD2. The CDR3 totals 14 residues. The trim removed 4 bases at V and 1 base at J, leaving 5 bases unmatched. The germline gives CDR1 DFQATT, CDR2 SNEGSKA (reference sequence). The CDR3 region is CSANGGRGSYEQYF. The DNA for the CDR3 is TGCAGTGCTAATGGCGGGAGGGGATCCTACGAGCAGTACTTC.

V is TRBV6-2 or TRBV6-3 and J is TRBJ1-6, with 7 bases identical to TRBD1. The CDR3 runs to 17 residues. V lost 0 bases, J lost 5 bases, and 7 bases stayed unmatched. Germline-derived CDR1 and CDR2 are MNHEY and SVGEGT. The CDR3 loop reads CASSYSDPRGDNSPLHF. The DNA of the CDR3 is TGTGCCAGCAGTTACTCGGACCCCAGGGGGGATAATTCACCCCTCCACTTT.

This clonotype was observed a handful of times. CDR3 coding DNA: TGTGCCACCAGCCGACGACTCGCTGAGCAGTTCTTC. It is translated as CATSRRLAEQFF. The V and J genes are TRBV15 and TRBJ2-1; D ambiguous. V was cut by 5 bases and J by 9 bases, with 11 bases left in between. Germline CDR1 is LNHNV and CDR2 is YYDKDF (reference sequence). There are 12 residues in the CDR3.

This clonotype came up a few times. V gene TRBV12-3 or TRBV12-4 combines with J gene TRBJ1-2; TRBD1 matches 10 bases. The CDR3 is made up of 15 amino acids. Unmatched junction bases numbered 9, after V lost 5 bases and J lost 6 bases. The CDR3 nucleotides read TGTGCCAGCAGTCCACGGGACAGGGGAGGTGATGGCTACACCTTC. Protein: CASSPRDRGGDGYTF.

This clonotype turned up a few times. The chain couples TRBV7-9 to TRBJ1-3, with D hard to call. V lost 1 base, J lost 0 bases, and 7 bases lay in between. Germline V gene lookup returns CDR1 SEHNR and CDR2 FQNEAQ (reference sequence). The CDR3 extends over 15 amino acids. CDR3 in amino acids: CASSLVGSSGNTIYF. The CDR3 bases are TGTGCCAGCAGCTTAGTCGGATCCTCTGGAAACACCATATATTTT.

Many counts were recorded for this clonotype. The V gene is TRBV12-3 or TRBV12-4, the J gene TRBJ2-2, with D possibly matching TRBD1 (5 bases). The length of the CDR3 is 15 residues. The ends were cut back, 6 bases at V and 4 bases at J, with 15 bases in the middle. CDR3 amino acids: CASRFLDISTGELFF. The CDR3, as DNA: TGTGCCAGCAGATTCCTGGACATTTCCACCGGGGAGCTGTTTTTT.

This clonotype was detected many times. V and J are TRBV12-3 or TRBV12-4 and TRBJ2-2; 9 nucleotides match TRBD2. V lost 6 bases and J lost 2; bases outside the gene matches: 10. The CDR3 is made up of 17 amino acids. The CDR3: CASRPGLARINTGELFF. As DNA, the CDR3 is TGTGCCAGCAGGCCCGGACTAGCGAGAATTAACACCGGGGAGCTGTTTTTT.

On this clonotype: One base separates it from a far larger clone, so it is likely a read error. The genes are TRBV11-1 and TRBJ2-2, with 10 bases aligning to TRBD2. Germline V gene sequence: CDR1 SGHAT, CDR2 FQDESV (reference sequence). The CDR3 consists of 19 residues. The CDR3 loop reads CASSPPLAGERTNTEELFF. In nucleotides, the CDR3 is TGTGCCAGCAGCCCCCCGCTAGCGGGAGAGAGAACTAACACCGAGGAGCTGTTTTTT.

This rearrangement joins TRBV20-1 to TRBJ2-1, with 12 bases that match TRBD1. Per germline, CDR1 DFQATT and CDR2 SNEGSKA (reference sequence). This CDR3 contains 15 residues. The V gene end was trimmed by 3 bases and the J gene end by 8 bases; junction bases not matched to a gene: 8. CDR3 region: CSASPRDRGRDEQFF. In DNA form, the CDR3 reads TGCAGTGCTAGCCCCCGGGACAGGGGGCGGGATGAGCAGTTCTTC.

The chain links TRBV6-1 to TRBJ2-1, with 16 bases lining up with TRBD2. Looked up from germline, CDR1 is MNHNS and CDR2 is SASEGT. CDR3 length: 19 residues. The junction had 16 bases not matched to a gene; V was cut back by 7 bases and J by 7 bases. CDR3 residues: CASTPGTSGRALHENEQFF. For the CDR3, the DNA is TGTGCCAGCACTCCAGGGACTAGCGGGAGGGCCTTGCATGAGAATGAGCAGTTCTTC.

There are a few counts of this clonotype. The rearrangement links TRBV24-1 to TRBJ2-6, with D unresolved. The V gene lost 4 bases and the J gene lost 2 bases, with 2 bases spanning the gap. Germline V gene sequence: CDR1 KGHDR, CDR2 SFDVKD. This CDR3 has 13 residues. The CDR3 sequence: CATSEPGANVLTF. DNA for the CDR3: TGTGCCACCAGTGAACCTGGGGCCAACGTCCTGACTTTC.

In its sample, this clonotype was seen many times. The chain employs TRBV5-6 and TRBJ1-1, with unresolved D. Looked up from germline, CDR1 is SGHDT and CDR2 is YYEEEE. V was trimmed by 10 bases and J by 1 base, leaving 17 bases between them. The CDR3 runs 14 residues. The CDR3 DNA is TGTGCCTCCGAGGGTGAAATGAAGAACACTGAAGCTTTCTTT. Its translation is CASEGEMKNTEAFF.

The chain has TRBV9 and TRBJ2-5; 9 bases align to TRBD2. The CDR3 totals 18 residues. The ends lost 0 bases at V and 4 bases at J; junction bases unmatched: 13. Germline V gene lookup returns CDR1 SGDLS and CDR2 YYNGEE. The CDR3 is CASSVGASSGTLGETQYF. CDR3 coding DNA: TGTGCCAGCAGCGTAGGGGCGTCTAGCGGGACCCTAGGAGAGACCCAGTACTTC.

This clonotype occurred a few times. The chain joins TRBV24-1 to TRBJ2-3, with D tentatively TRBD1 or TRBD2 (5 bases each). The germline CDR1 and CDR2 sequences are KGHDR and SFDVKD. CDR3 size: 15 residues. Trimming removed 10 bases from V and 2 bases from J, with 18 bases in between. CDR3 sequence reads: CATGPGTYTTDTQYF. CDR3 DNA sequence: TGTGCCACTGGTCCCGGGACCTATACCACAGATACGCAGTATTTT.

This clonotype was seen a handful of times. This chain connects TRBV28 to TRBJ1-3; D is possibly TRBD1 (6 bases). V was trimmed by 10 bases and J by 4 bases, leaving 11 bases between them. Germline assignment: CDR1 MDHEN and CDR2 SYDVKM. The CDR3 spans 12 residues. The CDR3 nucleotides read TGTGCCACCCTGACAGGAGGAAACACCATATATTTT. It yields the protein CATLTGGNTIYF.

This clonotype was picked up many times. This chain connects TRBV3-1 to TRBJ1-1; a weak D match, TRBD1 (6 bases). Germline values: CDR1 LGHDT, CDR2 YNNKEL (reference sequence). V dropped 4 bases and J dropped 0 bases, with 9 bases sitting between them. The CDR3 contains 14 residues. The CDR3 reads CASSPGGMNTEAFF. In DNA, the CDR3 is TGTGCCAGCAGCCCGGGGGGCATGAACACTGAAGCTTTCTTT.

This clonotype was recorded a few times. This CDR3 is CASSSGTGGMNTEAFF. The DNA of the CDR3 is TGCGCCAGCAGCTCGGGGACAGGGGGGATGAACACTGAAGCTTTCTTT. The chain uses TRBV5-1 and TRBJ1-1; 11 nucleotides line up with TRBD1. CDR3 size: 16 residues. CDR1 is SGHRS, CDR2 YFSETQ, per germline. J lost 0 bases, V lost 3 bases, and 4 bases had no gene match.